Below are 16 T cell receptor beta chains sequenced from a single sample in a study of glioma-infiltrating T cells. Using RNA template, CDR3s of TCR alpha and beta were amplified with iRepertoire arm-PCR. TCRdb ran MiXCR on the multiplex PCR reads and lists one entry per CDR3 protein. The sample contains 400,000 or so distinct CDR3 sequences, 41% of which appear only once. The specimen sequenced was glioma tissue, nonneoplastic brain tissue, or PBMCs (not recorded which). Every receptor here comes from a human donor with low-grade glioma or glioblastoma, undergoing nonglioma brain surgery, or in good health (not recorded which).

About this clonotype: This could be a read error, since a much larger clone is one nucleotide away. The CDR3 ends on some other residue instead of the conserved phenylalanine or tryptophan, so this is likely a read error. V is TRBV27 and J is TRBJ2-1; 13 nucleotides agree with TRBD2. After removal of 5 bases from V and 0 bases from J, the junction contained 1 base not matched to a gene. The CDR3 spans 16 residues. Germline V lookup: CDR1 MNHEY, CDR2 SMNVEV (reference sequence). The CDR3 DNA reads as TGTGCCAGCAGTCGACTAGCGGGAGGCTCCTACAATGAGCAGTTCCTC. Protein sequence: CASSRLAGGSYNEQFL.

A note on this clonotype: Being one base from a much bigger clone, this may be a read error. The rearrangement links TRBV27 to TRBJ2-2, with 8 bases identical to TRBD1. Germline assignment: CDR1 MNHEY and CDR2 SMNVEV (reference sequence). Trimming at V came to 3 bases and at J to 9 bases, leaving 9 bases not matched to a gene. The CDR3 is made up of 15 amino acids. CDR3 nucleotides: TGTGCCAGCAGTTTTAGGGACAGGATGACTTGGGAGCTGTTTTTT. Amino acid sequence: CASSFRDRMTWELFF.

The table lists this clonotype with a few counts. This chain links TRBV20-1 with TRBJ2-1, with 10 bases fitting TRBD2. Germline-derived CDR1 and CDR2 are DFQATT and SNEGSKA (reference sequence). Losses at the gene ends were 3 bases for V and 7 bases for J; bases not matched to a gene: 9. The CDR3 loop spans 15 amino acids. CDR3 nucleotide sequence: TGCAGTGCTAGTAAGGGTGGACTAGCGGTTAATGAGCAGTTCTTC. It codes for CSASKGGLAVNEQFF.

The J gene is TRBJ2-1, the V gene TRBV7-9, with 7 bases lining up with TRBD2. With V trimmed by 1 base and J by 4 bases, 13 bases remained unmatched. The CDR3 spans 18 residues. The germline gives CDR1 SEHNR, CDR2 FQNEAQ (reference sequence). The CDR3 DNA reads TGTGCCAGCAGCTTAGAGATTTTGGTCGGCGGGGGTTACAATGAGCAGTTCTTC. It specifies CASSLEILVGGGYNEQFF.

The chain uses TRBV9 and TRBJ2-3; either TRBD1 or TRBD2 may fit D (5 bases each). The CDR3 consists of 14 residues. From germline, CDR1 is SGDLS and CDR2 YYNGEE. Between the trimmed V and J ends, which lost 3 bases and 1 base, there was a span of 9 bases. The CDR3 bases are TGTGCCAGCAGCGCACAGGAGGGCACAGATACGCAGTATTTT. Translation: CASSAQEGTDTQYF.

Details on this clonotype: A single base separates this from a much larger clone, so it may be a read error. V usage is TRBV28 and J usage is TRBJ2-1; the match to TRBD2 covers 10 bases. The CDR3 totals 15 residues. Trimming cost V 3 bases and J 6 bases; bases outside gene matches: 5. Germline V gene lookup returns CDR1 MDHEN and CDR2 SYDVKM. The DNA for the CDR3 is TGTGCCAGCAGTTTCGGACTAGCGGATTTCAATGAGCAGTTCTTC. The encoded protein is CASSFGLADFNEQFF.

There are a few counts of this clonotype. The chain recombines TRBV20-1 with TRBJ1-1, with unresolved D. The CDR3 has 16 amino acids. Per the germline V gene, CDR1 is DFQATT and CDR2 is SNEGSKA (reference sequence). V lost 3 bases and J lost 0, with 17 bases in between. Here the CDR3 reads CSARGGRGLMNTEAFF. Here the CDR3 DNA reads TGCAGTGCTAGGGGCGGCCGAGGACTCATGAACACTGAAGCTTTCTTT.

This clonotype appeared many times. This CDR3 reads CASSLTGSGEQYF. As DNA, the CDR3 is TGTGCCAGCAGTTTGACAGGGTCGGGAGAGCAGTACTTC. The rearrangement joins TRBV6-2 or TRBV6-3 to TRBJ2-7, with 7 nucleotides matching TRBD1. Germline lookup yields CDR1 MNHEY and CDR2 SVGEGT. With V trimmed by 4 bases and J by 7 bases, 7 bases remained unmatched. The CDR3 runs 13 residues.

This clonotype turned up a few times. The V gene is TRBV12-3 or TRBV12-4, the J gene TRBJ1-1, with a tentative D call TRBD1 (5 bases). With 3 bases removed from V and 10 bases from J, the gap between germline ends came to 15 bases. The CDR3 runs 13 residues. The DNA for the CDR3 is TGTGCCAGCAGTTTCGGGCCGGGAGGGGTAGCTTTCTTT. Translation: CASSFGPGGVAFF.

The chain is built from TRBV6-2 or TRBV6-3 and TRBJ2-1; 8 bases line up with TRBD2. The CDR3 covers 15 residues. CDR1 is MNHEY, CDR2 SVGEGT, per germline. Unmatched junction bases numbered 10, after V lost 10 bases and J lost 2 bases. The CDR3 region is CATKPREGTYNEQFF. Here the CDR3 DNA reads TGTGCCACCAAGCCCCGGGAGGGTACCTACAATGAGCAGTTCTTC.

There are a few counts of this clonotype. This chain uses TRBV19 with TRBJ1-2; no clear D gene. This CDR3 has 15 residues. Germline V gene sequence: CDR1 LNHDA, CDR2 SQIVND (reference sequence). V lost 6 bases and J lost 4, with 18 bases in between. The CDR3 bases are TGTGCCAGTAGCGCCCCCGGGGAAGGGAGCTATGGCTACACCTTC. Protein product: CASSAPGEGSYGYTF. The whole variable domain, filled in from reference TRBV19 and TRBJ1-2, reads DGGITQSPKYLFRKEGQNVTLSCEQNLNHDAMYWYRQDPGQGLRLIYYSQIVNDFQKGDIAEGYSVSREKKESFPLTVTSAQKNPTAFYLCASSAPGEGSYGYTFGSGTRLTVV.

Comments on this clonotype: A much larger clone is a single base away; this may be a read error. V gene TRBV6-2 or TRBV6-3 combines with J gene TRBJ2-2, with TRBD1 matching 9 bases. Germline-derived CDR1 and CDR2 are MNHEY and SVGEGT. The CDR3 length is 16 residues. The chain's CDR3 is CASSPYGTGLTGELLF. In nucleotides, the CDR3 is TGTGCCAGCAGCCCTTACGGGACAGGGCTGACCGGGGAGCTGCTTTTT.

The chain joins TRBV28 to TRBJ2-2; 8 bases line up with TRBD2. The CDR3 has 16 amino acids. Trimming cost V 2 bases and J 0 bases; bases outside gene matches: 2. Per the germline V gene, CDR1 is MDHEN and CDR2 is SYDVKM. The CDR3 DNA reads TGTGCCAGCAGTTTACGGGGGGGATCGAACACCGGGGAGCTGTTTTTT. Translated, it gives CASSLRGGSNTGELFF.

A word on this clonotype: The junction does not match germline at one end; this may be a read error. The chain employs TRBV20-1 and TRBJ1-5, with D hard to call. There are 15 residues in the CDR3. Per germline, CDR1 DFQATT and CDR2 SNEGSKA (reference sequence). In DNA, the CDR3 is TGCAGTGCTAGAGATCGGACGGCTAGCAATCAGCGCCAGCATTTT. Encoded protein: CSARDRTASNQRQHF.

J is TRBJ1-1 and V is TRBV4-1; maybe TRBD1 (6 bases). This CDR3 comprises 14 residues. The V end lost 2 bases, the J end lost 4 bases, and 11 bases lay between the germline ends. The germline V gene encodes CDR1 MGHRA and CDR2 YSYEKL. The CDR3 DNA follows: TGCGCCAGCAGCCAACAGGGGTTCAGCACTGAAGCTTTCTTT. It specifies CASSQQGFSTEAFF.

This clonotype has just a few counts. A much larger clone differs by one base, so this may be a read error. The chain has TRBV6-2 or TRBV6-3 and TRBJ1-2; no firm D call. Germline V CDR1 and CDR2: MNHEY, SVGEGT. This CDR3 contains 12 residues. CDR3 nucleotides: TGTGCCAGCAGTAAAGGGTTCTATTGCTACACCTTC. Its protein is CASSKGFYCYTF.